This T cell receptor (beta chain) was found in a study of T cell changes during pregnancy in multiple sclerosis. The sample holds one count of this clone. Libraries were prepared by immunoSEQ multiplex PCR; TCRdb keeps only in-frame clonotypes and omits some of them. The data show approximately 50,000 clones, with approximately 90% seen just once and 1% to 1.5% held by the top ten. The length of the CDR3 is 11 residues. CDR1 is DFQATT, CDR2 SNEGSKA, per germline (reference sequence). Trimming left V 3 bases short and J 6 bases short, with 8 bases between. The genes are TRBV20-1 and TRBJ1-1; perhaps TRBD1 as D (6 bases). The sequencing used peripheral blood, collected in the second trimester of pregnancy. The clonotype originates from a female donor with multiple sclerosis, enrolled in a pregnancy study. CDR3 sequence: CSASRGPEAFF. CDR3 DNA: TGCAGTGCTAGCAGGGGACCTGAAGCTTTCTTT.